Following are 14 T cell receptor beta chains from one sample sequenced in a study of blood T cell repertoires in COVID-19. Only in-frame clones appear in the TCRdb table, and some are missing; sequencing was by immunoSEQ multiplex PCR. The sample has around 80,000 clones, 70% to 90% seen once. Sequenced material: peripheral blood. All receptors derive from a man aged 80 or over with active or convalescent COVID-19.

The V call is TRBV19, the J call TRBJ1-4; 9 positions match TRBD1. CDR1 is LNHDA and CDR2 is SQIVND in the germline V gene (reference sequence). V lost 8 bases and J lost 1; bases outside the gene matches: 8. This CDR3 has 16 amino acids. CDR3 sequence reads: CASGPQGAQTNEKLFF. CDR3 DNA sequence: TGTGCCAGTGGCCCACAGGGGGCTCAAACTAATGAAAAACTGTTTTTT.

The chain has TRBV19 and TRBJ1-4, with D possibly matching TRBD1 (6 bases). The V gene lost 1 base and the J gene lost 8 bases, with 17 bases spanning the gap. The germline V gene has CDR1 LNHDA and CDR2 SQIVND (reference sequence). The CDR3 has 16 residues. DNA for the CDR3: TGTGCCAGTAGTATAGCCCGGCCAGGGGAAGGAGAAAAACTGTTTTTT. It is translated as CASSIARPGEGEKLFF. Combining the CDR3 with reference TRBV19 and TRBJ1-4 gives the whole variable domain DGGITQSPKYLFRKEGQNVTLSCEQNLNHDAMYWYRQDPGQGLRLIYYSQIVNDFQKGDIAEGYSVSREKKESFPLTVTSAQKNPTAFYLCASSIARPGEGEKLFFGSGTQLSVL.

This chain connects TRBV10-3 to TRBJ1-1, with D hard to call. This CDR3 has 15 amino acids. Germline V gives CDR1 ENHRY, CDR2 SYGVKD. The V end was cut by 3 bases, the J end by 1 base, with 12 bases between. CDR3 coding DNA: TGTGCCATCAGTGATCCCGGGATTGCGAACACTGAAGCTTTCTTT. Its protein product is CAISDPGIANTEAFF.

This sequence joins TRBV6-5 and TRBJ2-2; 7 bases fit TRBD1. The V segment lost 5 bases and the J segment 6 bases; nucleotides outside the gene matches: 3. The CDR3 spans 13 residues. The germline V gene has CDR1 MNHEY and CDR2 SVGAGI. CDR3 in amino acids: CASSRTGPGELFF. In nucleotides, the CDR3 is TGTGCCAGCAGTAGGACAGGTCCCGGGGAGCTGTTTTTT.

The J gene is TRBJ2-5, the V gene TRBV7-2; a possible D gene is TRBD2 (6 bases). The CDR3 runs to 14 residues. Germline-derived CDR1 and CDR2 are SGHTA and FQGNSA. V was cut by 1 base and J by 1 base, with 7 bases left in between. CDR3 nucleotide sequence: TGTGCCAGCAGCTTAGAGGGAGGCCAAGAGACCCAGTACTTC. As protein: CASSLEGGQETQYF. Using reference TRBV7-2 and TRBJ2-5 for the parts outside the CDR3, the full variable domain is GAGVSQSPSNKVTEKGKDVELRCDPISGHTALYWYRQSLGQGLEFLIYFQGNSAPDKSGLPSDRFSAERTGGSVSTLTIQRTQQEDSAVYLCASSLEGGQETQYFGPGTRLLVL.

The V call is TRBV24-1, the J call TRBJ2-3, with TRBD2 as a possible D gene (6 bases). The V gene lost 5 bases and the J gene lost 0 bases, with 17 bases spanning the gap. The CDR3 contains 17 residues. In germline, CDR1 is KGHDR, CDR2 SFDVKD. The CDR3 is CATSAASGGGSTDTQYF. As DNA, the CDR3 is TGTGCCACCAGTGCTGCAAGCGGTGGGGGGAGCACAGATACGCAGTATTTT.

The J gene is TRBJ2-5, the V gene TRBV11-3, with 7 bases matching TRBD1. V lost 5 bases, J lost 5 bases, and 5 bases stayed unmatched. The length of the CDR3 is 13 residues. From germline, CDR1 is SGHNT and CDR2 YENEEA. CDR3 DNA: TGTGCCAGCAGCCAGGACAGGTTGGAGACCCAGTACTTC. This gives the protein CASSQDRLETQYF.

The rearrangement links TRBV7-6 to TRBJ2-3; D gene uncertain. The germline gives CDR1 SGHVS, CDR2 FNYEAQ. The CDR3 has 14 amino acids. Between the trimmed V and J ends, which lost 2 bases and 3 bases, there was a span of 9 bases. The CDR3 nucleotides read TGTGCCAGCAGCTTAATGTCTGCGACAGATACGCAGTATTTT. Its protein is CASSLMSATDTQYF.

This chain connects TRBV21-1 to TRBJ2-7; the table's TRBD2 call for D was not verified on the DNA. TRBV21-1 is designated a pseudogene. This CDR3 is 16 amino acids long. CDR3 loop: CASSKEGGAVEYEQYV. The CDR3 region has the DNA TGTGCCAGCAGCAAAGAGGGGGGGGCGGTTGAGTACGAGCAGTACGTC.

This chain connects TRBV21-1 to TRBJ1-1. TRBV21-1 is described as a pseudogene. The CDR3 runs 16 residues. CDR3 sequence reads: CASSKSGKGGGTEAFF. CDR3 DNA sequence: TGTGCCAGCAGCAAAAGCGGGAAGGGTGGCGGCACTGAAGCTTTCTTT.

J is TRBJ1-1 and V is TRBV12-3 or TRBV12-4; D is undetermined. Trimming took off 10 bases at V and 3 bases at J, with 15 bases between the two ends. The CDR3 is 13 residues long. In DNA form, the CDR3 reads TGTGCCACCAGAAGGGCCGGGGACACTGAAGCTTTCTTT. Amino acid sequence: CATRRAGDTEAFF.

This clone was seen a single time. This rearrangement joins TRBV4-1 to TRBJ1-2; D is perhaps TRBD1 (5 bases). The CDR3 runs 17 residues. Trimming removed 6 bases at V and 2 bases at J, with 22 bases between. Germline loops: CDR1 MGHRA, CDR2 YSYEKL. CDR3 loop: CASRVIQGPGINYGYTF. Here the CDR3 DNA reads TGCGCCAGCAGGGTCATTCAGGGTCCTGGAATAAACTATGGCTACACCTTC.

A single count supports this clone. The genes are TRBV29-1 and TRBJ1-1, with D unclear. V was trimmed by 0 bases and J by 0 bases, leaving 11 bases between them. This CDR3 is 15 amino acids long. Germline V CDR1 and CDR2: SQVTM, ANQGSEA. CDR3 region: CSVEEGRIVNTEAFF. The CDR3 region has the DNA TGCAGCGTTGAAGAGGGGAGGATTGTGAACACTGAAGCTTTCTTT.

The chain carries TRBV10-3 and TRBJ2-7; 11 bases fit TRBD1. CDR3 size: 12 residues. CDR1 is ENHRY and CDR2 is SYGVKD in the germline V gene. Losses at the gene ends were 11 bases for V and 4 bases for J; bases not matched to a gene: 4. The DNA of the CDR3 is TGTGCCGTCGGGACAGGGGGATACGAGCAGTACGTC. Protein product: CAVGTGGYEQYV.